The rows below give T cell receptor beta chains drawn from one sample of a study of cytomegalovirus exposure and HLA in healthy donors. The assay was immunoSEQ multiplex PCR, and TCRdb's table has in-frame clones only and misses some. The sample consists of about 180,000 clones, 76% of them appearing once. The material sequenced was PBMCs. Every receptor here comes from a man younger than 30 in good health and CMV-seronegative. The CDR3 runs from the conserved cysteine through the conserved F or W. The order of the fields is D gene, V gene, J gene, clone size, CDR3 length, CDR3 DNA, CDR3 protein. A D gene is named only where the DNA matches it firmly. Where a row states a size, it is once, few, many or the class of an expanded clone; other rows omit it.

TRBD1	TRBV28	TRBJ1-5	.	19	TGTGCCAGCAGTTTACTCCTCCGGGACAGGACTAATCGAAATCAGCCCCAGCATTTT	CASSLLLRDRTNRNQPQHF
.	TRBV6-1	TRBJ1-2	.	15	TGTGCCAGCAGGGTGACCGGGACTAATAACTATGGCTACACCTTC	CASRVTGTNNYGYTF
.	TRBV28	TRBJ1-5	.	12	TGTGCCAGCAGTCCCCACAATCAGCCCCAGCATTTT	CASSPHNQPQHF
.	TRBV5-1	TRBJ1-5	.	15	TGCGCCAGCAGCTTGGGGACAGCCAGCAATCAGCCCCAGCATTTT	CASSLGTASNQPQHF
.	TRBV28	TRBJ2-2	.	12	TGTGCCAGCACCCCACCGGGCGGGGAGCTGTTTTTT	CASTPPGGELFF
TRBD2	TRBV4-1	TRBJ2-1	.	14	TGCGCCAGCAGCCACCCAGGCCGGGGGGGCGGGCAGTTCTTC	CASSHPGRGGGQFF
.	TRBV4-2	TRBJ1-4	few	15	TGTGCCAGCAGCCAAGACGGACAGAGTAATGAAAAACTGTTTTTT	CASSQDGQSNEKLFF
.	TRBV28	TRBJ2-7	.	15	TGTGCCAGCAAGGAGGCTCCCCTGAGGACCTACGAGCAGTACTTC	CASKEAPLRTYEQYF
.	TRBV6-1	TRBJ1-6	.	15	TGTGCCAGCAGTGGAGCCTCGACAGATAATTCACCCCTCCACTTT	CASSGASTDNSPLHF
.	TRBV6-1	TRBJ2-7	.	14	TGTGCCGGATCTCCGGGACAACCCATGAACGAGCAGTACTTC	CAGSPGQPMNEQYF
TRBD1	TRBV5-4	TRBJ1-2	.	14	TGTGCCAGCAGCTCCCCAGGGGGTATGTGGGGCTACACCTTC	CASSSPGGMWGYTF
TRBD1	TRBV27	TRBJ2-3	.	15	TGTGCCAGCAGTCTCTCCGGGACAGGGGGAAATACGCAGTATTTT	CASSLSGTGGNTQYF
.	TRBV7-8	TRBJ1-1	.	17	TGTGCCAGCCGAAGGGGGGGGAGGGAGGGGGTAAACACTGAAGCTTTCTTT	CASRRGGREGVNTEAFF
TRBD1	TRBV2	TRBJ1-2	.	15	TGTGCCAGCAGTTGGACAGGGGGCGGGATCTATGGCTACACCTTC	CASSWTGGGIYGYTF
TRBD1	TRBV19	TRBJ1-2	.	15	TGTGCCAGTAGTAGGGCCGCAGGGGGTATCTATGGCTACACCTTC	CASSRAAGGIYGYTF
TRBD2	TRBV27	TRBJ2-3	.	16	TGTGCCAGCAGTACACTCGAAGCGGGAGTGACAGATACGCAGTATTTT	CASSTLEAGVTDTQYF
TRBD1	TRBV10-1	TRBJ2-1	.	14	TGCGCCAGCCCTATCAGGGGGCGAGACAATGAGCAGTTCTTC	CASPIRGRDNEQFF
.	TRBV30	TRBJ2-2	.	10	TGTGCCTCGGGGGCCGGGGAGCTGTTTTTT	CASGAGELFF
TRBD1	TRBV2	TRBJ2-7	.	13	TGTGCCAGCAGTCAGGGACAGGGAACCGAGCAGTACTTC	CASSQGQGTEQYF
.	TRBV7-8	TRBJ1-2	.	16	TGTGCCAGCAGCTTAGCGAGGCCAGTTGTTAACTATGGCTACACCTTC	CASSLARPVVNYGYTF
.	TRBV7-3	TRBJ2-2	.	15	TGTGCCAGCACCCTAACGGGACTCGACACCGGGGAGCTGTTTTTT	CASTLTGLDTGELFF
TRBD2	TRBV28	TRBJ2-3	.	19	TGTGCCAGCAGTCTAGCCCGGACTAGCGGGGGCCGGGGCACAGATACGCAGTATTTT	CASSLARTSGGRGTDTQYF
.	TRBV28	TRBJ1-4	.	14	TGTGCCAGCAGTTCCCCAGGGATAGGCGAAAAACTGTTTTTT	CASSSPGIGEKLFF
.	TRBV5-1	TRBJ2-1	.	14	TGCGCCAGCAGCTCCCGATTAGTCGACAATGAGCAGTTCTTC	CASSSRLVDNEQFF
TRBD1	TRBV7-2	TRBJ1-5	few	15	TGTGCCAGCAGCCGAACAGGGGTACAGAATCAGCCCCAGCATTTT	CASSRTGVQNQPQHF
.	TRBV13	TRBJ1-4	.	15	TGTGCCAGCAGCACCGAGGCGGATTTTAATGAAAAACTGTTTTTT	CASSTEADFNEKLFF
TRBD1	TRBV13	TRBJ1-2	.	15	TGTGCCAGCAGCTCCGAGACAGGGGATTTAGATGGCTACACCTTC	CASSSETGDLDGYTF
.	TRBV30	TRBJ1-6	.	15	TGTGCCTGGATTGGACATCGGTCTGATAATTCACCCCTCCACTTT	CAWIGHRSDNSPLHF
TRBD1	TRBV11-3	TRBJ2-2	.	15	TGTGCCAGCCAGGAAGGGGGCTCGGTGACCGGGGAGCTGTTTTTT	CASQEGGSVTGELFF
.	TRBV5-4	TRBJ1-1	.	13	TGTGCCAGCAGCTTGATGGGGGGGACTGAAGCTTTCTTT	CASSLMGGTEAFF
.	TRBV6-1	TRBJ2-1	.	15	TGTGCCAGCACTGAGAGCCGCAGGGTATACAATGAGCAGTTCTTC	CASTESRRVYNEQFF
.	TRBV28	TRBJ1-2	.	15	TGTGCCAGCACCTTGGGGGGGTTACGTGGCTATGGCTACACCTTC	CASTLGGLRGYGYTF
TRBD1	TRBV5-1	TRBJ2-1	.	14	TGCGCCAGCAGCCCCCGGGACAGGGTCGATGAGCAGTTCTTC	CASSPRDRVDEQFF
TRBD2	TRBV28	TRBJ2-3	.	17	TGTGCCAGCACTCCTCGGCTCGGCGGGAGAAGCACAGATACGCAGTATTTT	CASTPRLGGRSTDTQYF
.	TRBV27	TRBJ2-7	once	14	TGTGCCAGCAGTTTATCGACAGGAGGATACGAGCAGTACTTC	CASSLSTGGYEQYF
.	TRBV28	TRBJ1-6	.	17	TGTGCCAGCACCCCCTGGCGTGGGCAGGGCCTTGGGTCACCCCTCCACTTT	CASTPWRGQGLGSPLHF
.	TRBV13	TRBJ2-7	.	16	TGTGCCAGCAGCAAAACCGTGGCAGGCACACCCTACGAGCAGTACTTC	CASSKTVAGTPYEQYF
TRBD2	TRBV29-1	TRBJ2-1	once	10	TGCAGCGCGAGCGGGAGGGTCCGGTTCTTC	CSASGRVRFF
TRBD1	TRBV10-3	TRBJ1-4	.	14	TGTGCCATCAGTGGGGGGACAGGGGTTGAAAAACTGTTTTTT	CAISGGTGVEKLFF
.	TRBV19	TRBJ2-7	.	14	TGTGCCAGTAGTATAGGAGGCGGCGGGCGCGAGCAGTACTTC	CASSIGGGGREQYF
.	TRBV6-5	TRBJ2-1	once	14	TGTGCCAGCAGTTACTCGGTAGCATTCGATGAGCAGTTCTTC	CASSYSVAFDEQFF
.	TRBV4-1	TRBJ2-2	.	17	TGCGCCAGCAGCCAAGTCTCGCTAGGATTCAGTGACGAGGAGCTGTTTTTT	CASSQVSLGFSDEELFF
.	TRBV19	TRBJ1-1	.	14	TGTGCCAGTAGTAGAGAGGTGGCGAACACTGAAGCTTTCTTT	CASSREVANTEAFF
TRBD1	TRBV28	TRBJ1-3	.	19	TGTGCCAGCAGTTTAGGACAGGAGCTAACAATACACTCTGGAAACACCATATATTTT	CASSLGQELTIHSGNTIYF
.	TRBV28	TRBJ1-1	few	13	TGTGCCAGCAGTTTACCCCGGGTGACTGAAGCTTTCTTT	CASSLPRVTEAFF
.	TRBV30	TRBJ2-4	.	12	TGTGCCTGGACCCCAGGTTTTGACATTCAGTACTTC	CAWTPGFDIQYF
.	TRBV27	TRBJ1-1	.	14	TGTGCCAGCAGTTTCAGGGGTGGTCACACTGAAGCTTTCTTT	CASSFRGGHTEAFF
TRBD2	TRBV4-1	TRBJ2-5	.	17	TGCGCCAGCAGCCCTGAAGGAACGGGAGGGCCATACGAGACCCAGTACTTC	CASSPEGTGGPYETQYF
.	TRBV28	TRBJ2-3	.	12	TGTGCCAGCAGTCCCAGGTCAGATACGCAGTATTTT	CASSPRSDTQYF
.	TRBV10-3	TRBJ1-5	.	13	TGTGCCATCAGTCAGGGCCTAGTTCAGCCCCAGCATTTT	CAISQGLVQPQHF
TRBD2	TRBV5-1	TRBJ2-7	.	15	TGCGCCAGCAGCTCCGGACTAGCGGGAGTTTATCAGCAGTACTTC	CASSSGLAGVYQQYF
.	TRBV6-1	TRBJ1-1	.	14	TGTGCCAGCAGTTCCAACAGGGCGAACACTGAAGCTTTCTTT	CASSSNRANTEAFF
TRBD1	TRBV2	TRBJ2-5	.	16	TGTGCCAGCTCCAAGGAGGACAGGGGGCTTTCAGAGACCCAGTACTTC	CASSKEDRGLSETQYF
TRBD2	TRBV6-1	TRBJ2-7	.	16	TGTGCCAGCAGTGAAGCAGCGGGAGGGTTCTCCGACGAGCAGTACTTC	CASSEAAGGFSDEQYF
.	TRBV4-1	TRBJ1-5	once	17	TGCGCCAGCAGCCAAGATTTGGGCGCGCGGGGCAATCAGCCCCAGCATTTT	CASSQDLGARGNQPQHF
TRBD1	TRBV28	TRBJ2-7	.	15	TGTGCCAGCAGGGGGCCGGGACAGGGGGCGGGGGAGCAGTACTTC	CASRGPGQGAGEQYF
.	TRBV6-1	TRBJ2-1	.	15	TGTGCCAGCAGTGAAAGTGTGAGACTAGTCAATGAGCAGTTCTTC	CASSESVRLVNEQFF
TRBD2	TRBV25-1	TRBJ2-7	.	17	TGTGCCAGCAGTCCCCCCAGGACTAGCGGGAGGGCCGAGTGGCAGTACTTC	CASSPPRTSGRAEWQYF
TRBD2	TRBV10-3	TRBJ2-1	.	16	TGTGCCACCGGGGCCACGCCAGCGGGGGGGCGGAATGAGCAGTTCTTC	CATGATPAGGRNEQFF